The clone carrying this T cell receptor beta chain came up a few times. TCRdb itself ran the RACE reads through MiXCR, one entry per CDR3 protein. The data contain more than 250,000 distinct CDR3 sequences, about 8.6% of them singletons. The germline V gene has CDR1 SGDLS and CDR2 YYNGEE. V was clipped by 3 bases and J by 5 bases; unmatched bases: 8. This CDR3 has 15 amino acids. These data come from a study of human T cells and chemical hapten exposure. Time point described: pre-sensitization, week 0. This sample's treatment: therapeutic diphenylcyclopropenone sensitization with weekly scalp DPC. The rearrangement links TRBV9 to TRBJ2-4; 7 nucleotides align to TRBD1. The receptor comes from a woman aged 40 to 55 with alopecia areata. Some clones in this sample may be carry-over from other donors' samples. This specimen was whole blood, taken in connection with sensitization to the hapten diphenylcyclopropenone (DPC). CDR3 bases: TGTGCCAGCAGCGGCCAGACAGGGCAGCAAAACATTCAGTACTTC. Amino acid sequence: CASSGQTGQQNIQYF.